This T cell receptor (beta chain) was sequenced during a study of memory CD4+ T cells and cytomegalovirus serostatus. Single viable CD3+CD4+CD8-CD45RO+ cells were sorted as the memory CD4+ T cells. After thawing, CD4+ T cells were positively selected. Study-level points and caveats: Each of roughly 65 CMV-associated TCRbeta sequences occurred in one to five individuals.

Sequencing used immunoSEQ multiplex PCR; TCRdb keeps in-frame clones, though not all of them. The sample holds about 29,000 clones, approximately 72% seen once. There are 13 residues in the CDR3. Per germline, CDR1 SGHTA and CDR2 FQGNSA. Trimming cost V 3 bases and J 5 bases, with 7 bases left between them. On this clone itself: Its antigen remains unidentified.

The sample comprised memory CD4+ T cells from blood. The source of this sequence is an adult in good health and CMV-seronegative. The chain links TRBV7-2 to TRBJ1-4; D call uncertain. This chain's CDR3 is CASSFSENEKLFF. The CDR3 DNA is TGTGCCAGCAGCTTCTCCGAGAATGAAAAACTGTTTTTT.